A selection of T cell receptor beta chains follows, all from one sample in a study of response to subunit inactivated influenza vaccine. TCRdb itself ran the RT-PCR reads through MiXCR, one entry per CDR3 protein. Of hundreds of thousands of distinct CDR3 sequences in the sample, 15% to 18% were seen once. This sample comprised PBMCs from blood, obtained 11 to 12 days after vaccination. The receptor set was obtained from a man over 45 who received an inactivated influenza vaccine. Each CDR3 is given with its conserved first and last residue.

V,J,CDR3
TRBV6-2/TRBV6-3,TRBJ2-1,CASSYTAGGFGEQFF
TRBV7-2,TRBJ1-1,CASSQDGRVGAFF
TRBV5-1,TRBJ1-5,CASSLSGQGGQPQHF
TRBV20-1,TRBJ2-2,CSARDFRGPGELFF
TRBV4-3,TRBJ1-1,CASSQVGIGTEAFF
TRBV29-1,TRBJ1-1,CSAKTYTGSNTEAFF
TRBV2,TRBJ1-5,CASREDRAENQPQHF
TRBV20-1,TRBJ2-7,CSARVPGNYEQYF
TRBV5-1,TRBJ2-2,CASSLSGTGKNGELFF
TRBV12-3/TRBV12-4,TRBJ1-1,CASSPLTGVTEAFF
TRBV7-2,TRBJ2-4,CASSSRVGVNIQYF
TRBV5-1,TRBJ2-5,CASSGTSSEETQYF
TRBV20-1,TRBJ2-7,CSAMVGELTLYEQYF
TRBV12-3/TRBV12-4,TRBJ2-7,CASSFLQGWNEQYF
TRBV4-2,TRBJ2-3,CASSLQIRLAVRTDTQYF
TRBV7-9,TRBJ2-1,CASSSLIRMGIGAEQFF
TRBV20-1,TRBJ2-5,CSARASGSLRETQYF
TRBV6-1,TRBJ2-5,CASSTVGETQYF
TRBV15,TRBJ2-5,CATSSDRGGGETQYF
TRBV20-1,TRBJ2-1,CSARGGRAHEQFF
TRBV7-6,TRBJ2-5,CASTKGSTETQYF
TRBV4-1,TRBJ1-1,CASSQEGGTGTNTEAFF
TRBV20-1,TRBJ2-1,CSASRWEGRHEQFF
TRBV4-1,TRBJ2-3,CASSQPMERGRSDTQYF
TRBV9,TRBJ2-3,CASSVAPSSGSDTQYF
TRBV7-2,TRBJ2-7,CASSPDGGGGEQYF
TRBV7-6,TRBJ1-3,CASSKRHSTGNTIYF
TRBV10-3,TRBJ1-5,CAIGQINQPQHF